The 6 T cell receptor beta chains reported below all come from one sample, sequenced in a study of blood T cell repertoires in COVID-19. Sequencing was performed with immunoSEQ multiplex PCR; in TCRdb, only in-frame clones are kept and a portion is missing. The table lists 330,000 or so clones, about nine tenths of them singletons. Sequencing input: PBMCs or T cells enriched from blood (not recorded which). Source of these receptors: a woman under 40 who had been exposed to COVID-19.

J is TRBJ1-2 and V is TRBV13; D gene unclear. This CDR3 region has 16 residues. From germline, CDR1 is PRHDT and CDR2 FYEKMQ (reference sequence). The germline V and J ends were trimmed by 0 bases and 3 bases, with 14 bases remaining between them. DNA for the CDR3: TGTGCCAGCAGCTTAGGCGCGGTAAGGAAGGACTATGGCTACACCTTC. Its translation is CASSLGAVRKDYGYTF. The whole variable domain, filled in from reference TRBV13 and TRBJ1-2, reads AAGVIQSPRHLIKEKRETATLKCYPIPRHDTVYWYQQGPGQDPQFLISFYEKMQSDKGSIPDRFSAQQFSDYHSELNMSSLELGDSALYFCASSLGAVRKDYGYTFGSGTRLTVV.

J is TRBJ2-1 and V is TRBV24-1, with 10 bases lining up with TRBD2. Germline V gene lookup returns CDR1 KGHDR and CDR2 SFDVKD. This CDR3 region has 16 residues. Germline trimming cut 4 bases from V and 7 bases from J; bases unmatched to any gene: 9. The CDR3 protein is CATSDPLAGEGNEQFF. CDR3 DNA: TGTGCCACCAGTGACCCCCTAGCGGGAGAGGGGAATGAGCAGTTCTTC.

This chain's CDR3 is CASSKVADWPGGYTF. CDR3 sequence (DNA): TGTGCCAGCAGCAAAGTGGCCGATTGGCCGGGTGGCTACACCTTC. The rearrangement links TRBV21-1 to TRBJ1-2. TRBV21-1 is designated a pseudogene. CDR3 length: 15 amino acids.

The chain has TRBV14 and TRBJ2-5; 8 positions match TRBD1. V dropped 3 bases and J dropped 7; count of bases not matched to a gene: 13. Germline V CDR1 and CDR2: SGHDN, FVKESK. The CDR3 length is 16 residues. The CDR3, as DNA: TGTGCCAGCAGCCACTTCCGGGACAGGTCATTAGGGACCCAGTACTTC. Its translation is CASSHFRDRSLGTQYF.

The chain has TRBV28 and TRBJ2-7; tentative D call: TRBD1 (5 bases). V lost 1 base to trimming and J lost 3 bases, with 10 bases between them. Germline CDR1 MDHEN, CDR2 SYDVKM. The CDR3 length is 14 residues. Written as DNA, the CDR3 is TGTGCCAGCAGTTTATCCCCCGACAGCTACGAGCAGTACTTC. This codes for CASSLSPDSYEQYF.

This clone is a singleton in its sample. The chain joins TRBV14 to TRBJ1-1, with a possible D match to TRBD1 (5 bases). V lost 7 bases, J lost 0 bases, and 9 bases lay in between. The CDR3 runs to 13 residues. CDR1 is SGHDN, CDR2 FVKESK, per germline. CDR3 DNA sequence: TGTGCCAGCACCAGGGATATGAACACTGAAGCTTTCTTT. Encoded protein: CASTRDMNTEAFF.